The rows below give T cell receptor beta chains drawn from one sample of a study of blood T cell repertoires in COVID-19. Assay used: immunoSEQ multiplex PCR; TCRdb lists only in-frame clones, some missing. The profile covers under 450,000 clones, with more than 75% appearing a single time and about 1% taken by the ten largest. Sequenced material: peripheral blood. The receptor set was obtained from a human donor with acute or convalescent COVID-19. The donor label of this sample is uncertain. Both conserved end residues are part of each CDR3. D genes are given only for firm matches. Part of the rows lack a size; the others show once, few, many or a class for expanded clones.

v_call,d_call,clone_size,j_call,cdr3_nt,cdr3_aa
TRBV5-1,NA,NA,TRBJ2-5,TGCGCCAGCAGCCGGGGTTCCCAGGAGACCCAGTACTTC,CASSRGSQETQYF
TRBV30,NA,few,TRBJ1-5,TGTGCCTGGAGCGATCAGGGATATAGCAATCAGCCCCAGCATTTT,CAWSDQGYSNQPQHF
TRBV19,NA,NA,TRBJ2-5,TGTGCCAGTAGTAGACTAGAACAAGAGACCCAGTACTTC,CASSRLEQETQYF
TRBV18,TRBD1,NA,TRBJ2-3,TGTGCCAGCTCACCCGTACAGGGGAACACAGATACGCAGTATTTT,CASSPVQGNTDTQYF
TRBV9,NA,once,TRBJ1-2,TGTGCCAGCAGCTCACAGACATCTCTCTATGGCTACACCTTC,CASSSQTSLYGYTF
TRBV5-4,TRBD2,NA,TRBJ2-3,TGTGCCAGCAGCTTCCCAGCGGGAGGAGGGGATACGCAGTATTTT,CASSFPAGGGDTQYF
TRBV6-5,NA,few,TRBJ1-5,TGTGCCAGCAGCTCGCACAGGGACGGACAGCCCCAGCATTTT,CASSSHRDGQPQHF
TRBV5-1,NA,NA,TRBJ1-6,TGCGCCAGCAGCTTGGGACGGGATAATTCACCCCTCCACTTT,CASSLGRDNSPLHF
TRBV5-1,TRBD1,NA,TRBJ1-5,TGCGCCAGCAGCCGAACAGGGGGAGGCAATCAGCCCCAGCATTTT,CASSRTGGGNQPQHF
TRBV12-3/TRBV12-4,NA,NA,TRBJ1-1,TGTGCCAGCAGTCCTCAGGCGAACACTGAAGCTTTCTTT,CASSPQANTEAFF
TRBV5-5,TRBD1,NA,TRBJ1-1,TGTGCCAGCATCCGACAGGGGGCAAGCGGTGAAGCTTTCTTT,CASIRQGASGEAFF
TRBV5-1,TRBD2,NA,TRBJ2-1,TGCGCCAGCAGCTTGGAACCCAGCGGGGGATACAATGAGCAGTTCTTC,CASSLEPSGGYNEQFF
TRBV4-1,TRBD2,NA,TRBJ2-5,TGCGCCAGCAGCCAAGTAATTAGCGGGGGCCTGGGTGGGGAGACCCAGTACTTC,CASSQVISGGLGGETQYF
TRBV6-2/TRBV6-3,TRBD1,NA,TRBJ2-7,TGTGCCAGCAGTTGGAGTAAGACAGGGCAGTCCGAGCAGTACTTC,CASSWSKTGQSEQYF
TRBV2,NA,NA,TRBJ2-7,TGTGCCAGCAGTGGCGATTACAGGGTGGGCTACGAGCAGTACTTC,CASSGDYRVGYEQYF
TRBV29-1,NA,NA,TRBJ1-5,TGCAGCGTTGAATGGGGGCTTGAGCCCCAGCATTTT,CSVEWGLEPQHF
TRBV2,NA,NA,TRBJ1-1,TGTGCCAGCAGTGTACAGGGCGGGTATCCGAACACTGAAGCTTTCTTT,CASSVQGGYPNTEAFF
TRBV6-2/TRBV6-3,TRBD1,NA,TRBJ2-5,TGTGCCAGCAGCCCCAGAGGAAGGACAGGTCAAGAGACCCAGTACTTC,CASSPRGRTGQETQYF
TRBV19,NA,NA,TRBJ2-7,TGTGCCAGTAGTCTGGGGCTAGCGTCATACTACGAGCAGTACTTC,CASSLGLASYYEQYF
TRBV29-1,NA,once,TRBJ1-2,TGCAGCGTTGACGAGGGAGGGGTATATGGCTACACCTTC,CSVDEGGVYGYTF
TRBV5-5,NA,NA,TRBJ2-2,TGTGCCAGCAGCTTGGGCAGGGTAGCCGGGGAGCTGTTTTTT,CASSLGRVAGELFF
TRBV19,NA,NA,TRBJ1-1,TGTGCCAGTAGCTCGAAACAGGGAGATGAAGCTTTCTTT,CASSSKQGDEAFF
TRBV18,NA,NA,TRBJ2-2,TGTGCCAGCTCAACCATACTCACCGGGGAGCTGTTTTTT,CASSTILTGELFF
TRBV5-1,NA,NA,TRBJ2-5,TGCGCCAGCAGTCATACAGGGCGGGAGACCCAGTACTTC,CASSHTGRETQYF
TRBV15,TRBD2,once,TRBJ2-7,TGTGCCACCAGCACGGGACTAGCCGGCGAGCAGTACTTC,CATSTGLAGEQYF
TRBV5-1,NA,NA,TRBJ2-2,TGCGCCAGCAGCTTGAGGGTGGCGGGCACCGGGGAGCTGTTTTTT,CASSLRVAGTGELFF
TRBV18,NA,NA,TRBJ2-5,TGTGCCAGCTCACCGGTTGCGGGGCAAGAGACCCAGTACTTC,CASSPVAGQETQYF
TRBV30,TRBD1,NA,TRBJ2-1,TGTGCCTGGAGCCTAGGGACAGCCCGGGAGCAGTTCTTC,CAWSLGTAREQFF
TRBV14,TRBD2,NA,TRBJ2-3,TGTGCCAGCAGCCCTCATCCCGCAACTACTAGCGGGGGGGCCCTTAAGTCAGATACGCAGTATTTT,CASSPHPATTSGGALKSDTQYF
TRBV3-1/TRBV3-2,NA,NA,TRBJ1-3,TGTGCCAGTGGAGAACGCACTGGAAACACCATATATTTT,CASGERTGNTIYF
TRBV28,TRBD1,NA,TRBJ1-6,TGTGCCAGCAGTTCGGGACAGGGAGGGTCACCCCTCCACTTT,CASSSGQGGSPLHF
TRBV7-4,NA,NA,TRBJ2-1,TGTGCCAGCAGCTTAAGGTGGCCGAGGTCAGGGGAGATGGGCAATGAGCAGTTCTTC,CASSLRWPRSGEMGNEQFF
TRBV11-2,NA,NA,TRBJ2-3,TGTGCCAGCAGCTTAGCGGCGGGGTGGGTAGATACGCAGTATTTT,CASSLAAGWVDTQYF
TRBV12-3/TRBV12-4,NA,NA,TRBJ1-1,TGTGCCAGCAGTCGACTCGAACTCACTGAAGCTTTCTTT,CASSRLELTEAFF
TRBV10-2,NA,NA,TRBJ2-2,TGCGCCAGCAGGGGGGCTGAAACCGGGGAGCTGTTTTTT,CASRGAETGELFF
TRBV2,NA,NA,TRBJ1-4,TGTGCCAGCATTCTCCCAGGTCCTAATGAAAAACTGTTTTTT,CASILPGPNEKLFF
TRBV5-1,NA,once,TRBJ1-2,TGCGCCAGCAGCTTGGTTGCAGGGTCGAACTATGGCTACACCTTC,CASSLVAGSNYGYTF
TRBV11-3,NA,NA,TRBJ2-2,TGTGCCAGCAGCTTAGGTTATAGCGACCTGAACACCGGGGAGCTGTTTTTT,CASSLGYSDLNTGELFF
TRBV7-2,TRBD2,NA,TRBJ2-3,TGTGCCAGCAGCTTAGTGGCTAGCGGGAGCGATACGCAGTATTTT,CASSLVASGSDTQYF
TRBV19,TRBD1,NA,TRBJ2-2,TGTGCCAGTAGTATACAGGGGGCGGACACCGGGGAGCTGTTTTTT,CASSIQGADTGELFF
TRBV11-2,NA,NA,TRBJ2-7,TGTGCCAGCAGCTCCCAAGGGGGTCTGGCCTACGAGCAGTACTTC,CASSSQGGLAYEQYF
TRBV28,TRBD2,NA,TRBJ2-4,TGTGCCAGCAGTATTACTAGCGGAGCAGCCAAAAACATTCAGTACTTC,CASSITSGAAKNIQYF
TRBV7-9,NA,NA,TRBJ2-3,TGTGCCAGCAGCTTTAGAGGGGACACTAGCACAGATACGCAGTATTTT,CASSFRGDTSTDTQYF
TRBV9,NA,NA,TRBJ1-4,TGTGCCAGCAGCGTAGGCGGAAATGAAAAACTGTTTTTT,CASSVGGNEKLFF
TRBV7-2,NA,NA,TRBJ1-2,TGTGCCAGCAGCTTAGTTGGACTCCCGAACTATGGCTACACCTTC,CASSLVGLPNYGYTF
TRBV18,NA,few,TRBJ1-1,TGTGCCAGCTCACCACGATGGGGGGGAGGTGAAGCTTTCTTT,CASSPRWGGGEAFF
TRBV3-1/TRBV3-2,NA,NA,TRBJ2-7,TGTGCCAGCAGCCGACAGGCAGTCCGAGGAGAGGGAGAGCAGTACTTC,CASSRQAVRGEGEQYF
TRBV4-2,NA,NA,TRBJ1-2,TGTGCCAGCAGGCGTAACAGGGAAATTGCTGATGGCTACACCTTC,CASRRNREIADGYTF
TRBV30,TRBD1,once,TRBJ2-7,TGTGCCTGGAGGGGGACAGGGGGCGGCGAGCAGTACTTC,CAWRGTGGGEQYF
TRBV2,NA,NA,TRBJ1-2,TGTGCCACATCAGGTAACTATGGCTACACCTTC,CATSGNYGYTF
TRBV29-1,TRBD1,NA,TRBJ1-5,TGCAGCGTTGGACAGGGGGGTCAGCCCCAGCATTTT,CSVGQGGQPQHF
TRBV7-9,NA,NA,TRBJ2-2,TGTGCCAGCAGCTTAGGCCGTGCGGGGTATCCCGGGGAGCTGTTTTTT,CASSLGRAGYPGELFF
TRBV30,TRBD2,NA,TRBJ2-2,TGTGCCTGGAGTGTATGGACTAGCGGGAGGAACTACACCGGGGAGCTGTTTTTT,CAWSVWTSGRNYTGELFF